These 19 T cell receptor beta chains came from one sample sequenced in a study of prognosis after radiotherapy for stage I lung cancer. Amplicons of TCR beta CDR3 were generated from genomic DNA by two-round multiplex PCR. For every TRBV and TRBJ gene, a specific primer was used in first-round PCR. TCRdb re-analysed the multiplex PCR reads in MiXCR, keeping a single row per CDR3 protein. This table holds about 51,000 distinct CDR3 sequences, around a third found once. Sequences were derived from PBMCs, sampled before or after stereotactic body radiation therapy (not recorded which). The receptors were sampled from a donor aged 50 or older with non-small cell lung cancer.

This clonotype appeared many times. CDR3 sequence: CASSSANRNTEAFF. The CDR3 DNA is TGCGCCAGCAGCTCGGCGAATAGGAACACTGAAGCTTTCTTT. J is TRBJ1-1 and V is TRBV5-1; D gene uncertain. The length of the CDR3 is 14 residues. Germline V gene sequence: CDR1 SGHRS, CDR2 YFSETQ. Trimming shortened V by 3 bases and J by 1 base, and 10 bases separated the two germline ends. The full variable domain, with the rest looked up from reference TRBV5-1 and TRBJ1-1, is KAGVTQTPRYLIKTRGQQVTLSCSPISGHRSVSWYQQTPGQGLQFLFEYFSETQRNKGNFPGRFSGRQFSNSRSEMNVSTLELGDSALYLCASSSANRNTEAFFGQGTRLTVV.

This clonotype was counted ten times or more. V gene TRBV12-3 or TRBV12-4 combines with J gene TRBJ1-1; no firm D call. This CDR3 comprises 13 residues. Trimming took off 3 bases at V and 3 bases at J, with 8 bases between the two ends. CDR3: CASSFSLDTEAFF. CDR3 nucleotide sequence: TGTGCCAGCAGTTTTTCATTGGACACTGAAGCTTTCTTT.

At least ten counts were recorded for this clonotype. Its ends do not fully match the called genes, so a read error is possible. This rearrangement joins TRBV4-1 to TRBJ1-1, with a tentative D call TRBD1 (5 bases). This CDR3 contains 14 residues. CDR1 is MGHRA and CDR2 is YSYEKL in the germline V gene. The CDR3 coding sequence is TGTGCCAGCAGCCAAGATCTCGAGGGGATTGAAGCTTTCTTT. This sequence encodes CASSQDLEGIEAFF.

This clonotype has just a few counts. A much larger clone differs from this one at a single base, so this may be a read error. The chain carries TRBV6-2 or TRBV6-3 and TRBJ1-1; 7 nucleotides align to TRBD1. The trim removed 6 bases at V and 4 bases at J, leaving 11 bases unmatched. CDR3 length: 15 amino acids. Germline values: CDR1 MNHEY, CDR2 SVGEGT. The CDR3 protein is CASRQGSLGTTEAFF. The CDR3 nucleotides are TGTGCCAGCAGACAGGGGTCTCTGGGGACCACTGAAGCTTTCTTT.

About this clonotype itself: At one of its ends the junction is not consistent with the germline gene, which may arise from a read error. The V and J genes are TRBV19 and TRBJ1-1, with D hard to call. The germline V gene has CDR1 LNHDA and CDR2 SQIVND (reference sequence). This CDR3 region has 16 residues. The CDR3 DNA follows: TGTGCCATTAGTATAATTGGGATAACATCGATAGGTTGGGCTTTCTTT. Translated: CAISIIGITSIGWAFF.

Concerning this clonotype: One base away lies a much larger clone, so this may be a sequencing read error. The CDR3 region has the DNA TGCAGCGTTGCAACAGGTGGTTACGGAAAAACCATATATTTT. Residues: CSVATGGYGKTIYF. The rearrangement uses TRBV29-1 and TRBJ1-3, with a possible D match to TRBD1 (5 bases). The CDR3 contains 14 residues. Germline V lookup: CDR1 SQVTM, CDR2 ANQGSEA.

At least ten counts were recorded for this clonotype. The chain joins TRBV7-2 to TRBJ1-1; the D is unclear. The CDR3 length is 13 residues. Germline CDR1 SGHTA, CDR2 FQGNSA. Trimming took off 1 base at V and 1 base at J, with 4 bases between the two ends. The CDR3 DNA is TGTGCCAGCAGCTTAGAGAGGAACACTGAAGCTTTCTTT. Translation: CASSLERNTEAFF.

In this sample, this clonotype turned up many times. The V call is TRBV30, the J call TRBJ1-1, with 7 bases lining up with TRBD1. CDR1 and CDR2 (germline): GTSNPN, SVGIG (reference sequence). The CDR3 runs to 13 residues. J was trimmed by 6 bases and V by 0 bases; bases with no gene match: 4. CDR3 residues: CAWSVKGAAEAFF. The CDR3 region has the DNA TGTGCCTGGAGTGTGAAGGGGGCCGCTGAAGCTTTCTTT.

The rearrangement joins TRBV20-1 to TRBJ2-3, with TRBD1 as a possible D gene (6 bases). The germline V gene encodes CDR1 DFQATT and CDR2 SNEGSKA (reference sequence). CDR3 length: 13 amino acids. Trimming stripped 1 base from V and 6 bases from J, with 11 bases between. CDR3 sequence (DNA): TGCAGTGCTAGAGTTAAGGGGGTGGATACGCAGTATTTT. Its protein is CSARVKGVDTQYF.

Worth noting for this clonotype: Since a far larger clone is one base different, this is likely a read error. V usage is TRBV5-1 and J usage is TRBJ2-7; D call uncertain. Germline V gene sequence: CDR1 SGHRS, CDR2 YFSETQ. This CDR3 has 15 residues. Here the CDR3 DNA reads TGTGCCAGCAGCTTGGCCTCGGGCCATCCCTACGAGCAGTACTTC. It specifies CASSLASGHPYEQYF.

Comments on this clonotype: The junction departs from the called germline gene at one end, perhaps through a read error. This chain uses TRBV6-1 with TRBJ1-3; D call uncertain. Germline CDR1 MNHNS, CDR2 SASEGT. The CDR3 spans 16 residues. The CDR3 sequence is CASSVGWRSSGNTICF. DNA of the CDR3: TGTGCCAGCAGTGTAGGTTGGCGGTCCTCTGGAAACACCATATGTTTT.

This clonotype has ten or more counts. Its ends do not fully match the called genes, so a read error is possible. The genes are TRBV7-2 and TRBJ2-7, with no clear D. CDR3 length equals 14 residues. Germline V gene data show CDR1 as SGHTA and CDR2 as FQGNSA. CDR3 in DNA: TGTGCCAGCAGCTTAGTGGATAGTCCCCACGAGCGGTACTTC. It yields the protein CASSLVDSPHERYF.

A word on this clonotype: Just one base apart from a much larger clone, this may be a read error. In this CDR3 the conserved last residue, phenylalanine or tryptophan, is missing, so a read error is likely. The genes are TRBV6-2 or TRBV6-3 and TRBJ2-7, with D unresolved. V was trimmed by 2 bases and J by 9 bases, leaving 8 bases between them. This CDR3 contains 11 residues. CDR1 and CDR2 (germline): MNHEY, SVGEGT. CDR3 DNA: TGTGCCAGCAGTTACGCCCGGAGGCAGTACTTA. Its protein product is CASSYARRQYL.

This clonotype occurred a few times. A much larger clone is a single base away; this may be a read error. The chain has TRBV6-1 and TRBJ2-1; 16 bases are a match to TRBD2. Germline CDR1 reads MNHNS; CDR2 reads SASEGT. Trimming took 6 bases from V and 15 from J; bases not matched to a gene: 8. This CDR3 spans 14 amino acids. CDR3: CASSSGLAGGIAFF. CDR3 nucleotide sequence: TGTGCCAGCAGCTCGGGACTAGCGGGAGGGATTGCGTTCTTC.

The chain links TRBV5-1 to TRBJ1-3; D remains unclear. This CDR3 has 13 amino acids. Trimming left V 7 bases short and J 7 bases short, with 15 bases between. Germline V gene sequence: CDR1 SGHRS, CDR2 YFSETQ. The CDR3 spells CASFDTGGNTIYF. For the CDR3, the DNA is TGCGCCAGCTTTGACACGGGAGGGAACACCATATATTTT.

This clonotype was seen repeatedly, ten times or more. The chain combines TRBV6-1 with TRBJ2-1; 8 bases are a match to TRBD2. V was clipped by 7 bases and J by 6 bases; unmatched bases: 11. The CDR3 contains 15 residues. Per the germline V gene, CDR1 is MNHNS and CDR2 is SASEGT. The CDR3 protein is CASTLRWSGSNEQFF. DNA of the CDR3: TGTGCCAGCACCCTCAGATGGAGCGGGAGCAATGAGCAGTTCTTC.

As regards this clonotype: A much more abundant neighbour one base away suggests this may be a read error. The genes are TRBV28 and TRBJ2-5; 7 nucleotides align to TRBD2. This CDR3 has 16 residues. V was clipped by 6 bases and J by 2 bases; unmatched bases: 12. CDR1 MDHEN and CDR2 SYDVKM come from the germline V gene. CDR3 sequence reads: CASRWSAAGTQETQYF. The CDR3 DNA reads as TGTGCCAGCAGATGGTCAGCAGCGGGAACGCAAGAGACCCAGTACTTC.

The chain couples TRBV11-2 to TRBJ2-2, with D unresolved. CDR3 length equals 13 residues. The germline V gene encodes CDR1 SGHAT and CDR2 FQNNGV. Trimming cost V 9 bases and J 6 bases, with 14 bases left between them. CDR3: CASSQTCSGELFF. The CDR3 DNA follows: TGTGCCAGTAGCCAGACATGTTCCGGGGAGCTGTTTTTT. Full variable domain (outside the CDR3, taken from reference TRBV11-2 and TRBJ2-2): EAGVAQSPRYKIIEKRQSVAFWCNPISGHATLYWYQQILGQGPKLLIQFQNNGVVDDSQLPKDRFSAERLKGVDSTLKIQPAKLEDSAVYLCASSQTCSGELFFGEGSRLTVL.

Comment on this clonotype: A read error is possible here, since a much larger clone lies one base away. V and J are TRBV25-1 and TRBJ2-7; 10 bases match TRBD2. The CDR3 covers 14 residues. CDR1 and CDR2 (germline): MGHDK, SYGVNS. V was clipped by 4 bases and J by 10 bases; unmatched bases: 10. The DNA for the CDR3 is TGTGCCAGCAGTGGTGATACTAGCGGGAACTATCAGTACTTC. It is translated as CASSGDTSGNYQYF.